Each of the 10 T cell receptor beta chains below was sequenced from the same sample in a study of neurological immune-mediated disorders. One entry per CDR3 protein, called by TCRdb with MiXCR from the 5' RACE reads. The sample carries around 69,000 distinct CDR3 sequences, 3% to 3.5% recorded once. The sequencing input was PBMCs. The receptor source for this set is a man aged 35 to 55 with multiple sclerosis.

Ten or more counts support this clonotype. V usage is TRBV7-2 and J usage is TRBJ2-7; the match to TRBD2 covers 10 bases. From germline, CDR1 is SGHTA and CDR2 FQGNSA. The CDR3 runs to 14 residues. The J segment lost 5 bases and the V segment lost 6 bases, leaving 7 bases of the junction unmatched. The chain's CDR3 is CASRPSGRFNEQYF. The CDR3 bases are TGTGCCAGCAGACCTAGCGGGAGATTTAACGAGCAGTACTTC.

This clonotype was seen many times. The V call is TRBV7-8, the J call TRBJ2-3; D ambiguous. The germline V and J ends were trimmed by 5 bases and 5 bases, with 11 bases remaining between them. The CDR3 sequence is 13 residues long. In germline, CDR1 is SGHVS, CDR2 FQNEAQ. CDR3 region: CASSPAGVDTQYF. For the CDR3, the DNA is TGTGCCAGCAGCCCCGCAGGAGTAGATACGCAGTATTTT. The complete variable domain, with remaining parts taken from reference TRBV7-8 and TRBJ2-3, reads GAGVSQSPRYKVAKRGQDVALRCDPISGHVSLFWYQQALGQGPEFLTYFQNEAQLDKSGLPSDRFFAERPEGSVSTLKIQRTQQEDSAVYLCASSPAGVDTQYFGPGTRLTVL.

This clonotype appeared many times. The chain links TRBV13 to TRBJ2-5; 7 bases are a match to TRBD1. Unmatched junction bases numbered 0, after V lost 5 bases and J lost 3 bases. The CDR3 totals 12 residues. The germline CDR1 and CDR2 sequences are PRHDT and FYEKMQ (reference sequence). The CDR3 region has the DNA TGTGCCAGCAGCCAGGGGGAAGAGACCCAGTACTTC. Translated, it gives CASSQGEETQYF.

This clonotype was seen many times. The rearrangement uses TRBV9 and TRBJ2-7; 8 bases agree with TRBD1. Per the germline V gene, CDR1 is SGDLS and CDR2 is YYNGEE. The CDR3 has 19 residues. V shed 0 bases and J 3 bases; nucleotides not matched to a gene: 17. For the CDR3, the DNA is TGTGCCAGCAGCGTAGCTACGGGGACAGGTAGGGGGGATAACTACGAGCAGTACTTC. Translated: CASSVATGTGRGDNYEQYF.

In its sample, this clonotype was seen many times. The genes are TRBV20-1 and TRBJ2-2; tentative D call: TRBD2 (7 bases). This CDR3 is built from 14 residues. Germline CDR1 DFQATT, CDR2 SNEGSKA (reference sequence). V shed 4 bases and J shed 3 bases, with 12 bases lying between them. In nucleotides, the CDR3 is TGCAGTGCTATCCGGGGGGCCCACACCGGGGAGCTGTTTTTT. It is translated as CSAIRGAHTGELFF.

The DNA of the CDR3 is TGTGCCAGCAGCCAAGCATCACAGCCGGGAACACCCCTCCACTTT. Translating gives CASSQASQPGTPLHF. The rearrangement links TRBV3-1 to TRBJ1-6, with no clear D. V was trimmed by 1 base and J by 11 bases, leaving 15 bases between them. The CDR3 is made up of 15 amino acids. Germline assignment: CDR1 LGHDT and CDR2 YNNKEL (reference sequence).

This clonotype was seen ten or more times. In DNA form, the CDR3 reads TGTGCCAGCAGCCCCATAAACCCTAGGACTAGCGGTTACCTCACCGGGGAGCTGTTTTTT. It yields the protein CASSPINPRTSGYLTGELFF. The chain recombines TRBV7-9 with TRBJ2-2; 10 bases line up with TRBD2. V trimming: 5 bases; J trimming: 4 bases; junction bases outside the gene matches: 19. In germline, CDR1 is SEHNR, CDR2 FQNEAQ (reference sequence). CDR3 size: 20 residues. Drawing the rest from reference TRBV7-9 and TRBJ2-2, the complete variable domain is DTGVSQNPRHKITKRGQNVTFRCDPISEHNRLYWYRQTLGQGPEFLTYFQNEAQLEKSRLLSDRFSAERPKGSFSTLEIQRTEQGDSAMYLCASSPINPRTSGYLTGELFFGEGSRLTVL.

This clonotype has at least ten counts. This rearrangement joins TRBV5-1 to TRBJ2-7, with D maybe TRBD2 (5 bases). V was pared by 7 bases and J by 0 bases, with 11 bases between. This CDR3 spans 13 amino acids. CDR1 and CDR2 from the germline V gene are SGHRS and YFSETQ. The CDR3 reads CASRRAVSYEQYF. The CDR3 nucleotides are TGCGCCAGCCGGCGGGCGGTCTCCTACGAGCAGTACTTC.

This clonotype was seen ten or more times. The rearrangement joins TRBV20-1 to TRBJ2-7; D remains unclear. Trimming removed 5 bases from V and 2 bases from J, with 16 bases in between. The germline CDR1 and CDR2 sequences are DFQATT and SNEGSKA (reference sequence). The CDR3 is 14 residues long. Here the CDR3 DNA reads TGCAGTGCTCTCGTGGACCACCTTACCTACGAGCAGTACTTC. Protein sequence: CSALVDHLTYEQYF.

This clonotype was seen ten or more times. The chain is built from TRBV7-9 and TRBJ1-1; the D gene is possibly TRBD1 (5 bases). V was clipped by 2 bases and J by 8 bases, with 18 bases between them. This CDR3 has 15 amino acids. Germline values: CDR1 SEHNR, CDR2 FQNEAQ (reference sequence). The CDR3, as DNA: TGTGCCAGCAGCTTAAACGGTGTGATACAGGACGAAGCTTTCTTT. The encoded protein is CASSLNGVIQDEAFF.